The clone carrying this T cell receptor beta chain was recorded at least ten times. Antigen: not known. This specimen comes from a study of T cell repertoires in cytomegalovirus infection. TCRdb called the reads again in MiXCR, with one record for every CDR3 protein. This table holds approximately 910,000 distinct CDR3 sequences, around a third found once. Source: cultured CD8+ T cells from PBMCs, taken from culture after CMV antigen stimulation. This receptor was taken from a human donor in good health (CMV status not recorded). Some clones in this sample may be carry-over from other donors' samples.

CDR3: CASSPQGVAGGTLEETQYF. The CDR3 region has the DNA TGTGCCAGCAGCCCCCAAGGTGTGGCGGGGGGGACACTCGAAGAGACCCAGTACTTC. The gene calls are TRBV7-9 and TRBJ2-5, with 9 positions matching TRBD2. Looked up from germline, CDR1 is SEHNR and CDR2 is FQNEAQ (reference sequence). V shed 5 bases and J 3 bases; nucleotides not matched to a gene: 19. The length of the CDR3 is 19 residues. Looking up the rest from reference TRBV7-9 and TRBJ2-5 gives the full variable domain: DTGVSQNPRHKITKRGQNVTFRCDPISEHNRLYWYRQTLGQGPEFLTYFQNEAQLEKSRLLSDRFSAERPKGSFSTLEIQRTEQGDSAMYLCASSPQGVAGGTLEETQYFGPGTRLLVL.